Below, 18 T cell receptor beta chains from the same sample are listed, as sequenced in a study of Graves' ophthalmopathy and Graves' hyperthyroidism. TCR beta CDR3 amplification used RNA transcripts. Amplification began with first-round RT-PCR using HTBI primers, then second-round multiplex PCR was performed. TCRdb re-called the multiplex PCR reads through MiXCR, storing one row per CDR3 protein. The table records around 1,000,000 distinct CDR3 sequences, roughly two fifths of them present only once. The sample was peripheral blood or thyroid tissue (not recorded which). These receptors were taken from an adult man with Graves' hyperthyroidism.

This clonotype occurred many times. CDR3 sequence (DNA): TGCAGCGCCGCGACAGGGGTGAGCGAGCAGTACTTC. It encodes CSAATGVSEQYF. This chain joins TRBV29-1 and TRBJ2-7, with 8 bases that match TRBD1. CDR3 length: 12 amino acids. Germline assignment: CDR1 SQVTM and CDR2 ANQGSEA. V shed 7 bases and J 6 bases; nucleotides not matched to a gene: 8.

The J gene is TRBJ1-6, the V gene TRBV29-1; maybe TRBD1 (5 bases). The CDR3 covers 13 residues. CDR1 and CDR2 from the germline V gene are SQVTM and ANQGSEA. Trimming cost V 6 bases and J 8 bases, with 14 bases left between them. The CDR3 DNA sequence: TGCAGCGTCCTACCGGACACCGATTCACCCCTCCACTTT. This sequence encodes CSVLPDTDSPLHF.

This clonotype has a handful of counts. The chain is built from TRBV7-2 and TRBJ1-2; D ambiguous. Germline V CDR1 and CDR2: SGHTA, FQGNSA. Trimming took off 1 base at V and 1 base at J, with 7 bases between the two ends. This CDR3 contains 14 residues. CDR3 residues: CASSLDQFNYGYTF. The CDR3 DNA follows: TGTGCCAGCAGCTTAGATCAGTTTAACTATGGCTACACCTTC. Filled out from reference TRBV7-2 and TRBJ1-2, the complete variable domain reads GAGVSQSPSNKVTEKGKDVELRCDPISGHTALYWYRQSLGQGLEFLIYFQGNSAPDKSGLPSDRFSAERTGGSVSTLTIQRTQQEDSAVYLCASSLDQFNYGYTFGSGTRLTVV.

The rearrangement joins TRBV14 to TRBJ1-2; D gene ambiguous. V lost 3 bases to trimming and J lost 5 bases, with 13 bases between them. The CDR3 sequence is 14 residues long. From germline, CDR1 is SGHDN and CDR2 FVKESK. The CDR3 nucleotides read TGTGCCAGCAGCCATGCAGGCGATCCTTATGGCTACACCTTC. It codes for CASSHAGDPYGYTF.

The chain carries TRBV7-9 and TRBJ2-7, with D possibly matching TRBD1 (8 bases). From germline, CDR1 is SEHNR and CDR2 FQNEAQ (reference sequence). CDR3 size: 16 residues. Trimming took off 5 bases at V and 3 bases at J, with 20 bases between the two ends. For the CDR3, the DNA is TGTGCCAGCAGCCATACAGGGGGGGGTTATGGCTACGAGCAGTACTTC. This gives the protein CASSHTGGGYGYEQYF.

As concerns this clonotype: This may be a read error, as it is one base from a much larger clone. V usage is TRBV6-6 and J usage is TRBJ2-5; 8 nucleotides line up with TRBD2. The J segment lost 9 bases and the V segment lost 7 bases, leaving 16 bases of the junction unmatched. Germline CDR1 and CDR2: MNHNY and SVGAGI (reference sequence). The CDR3 spans 15 residues. The CDR3 DNA follows: TGTGCCAGCACCAAACTAGCGGCTGCCGGGGAGTCCCAGTACTTC. Translation: CASTKLAAAGESQYF.

The rearrangement links TRBV20-1 to TRBJ2-3; D gene unclear. Germline V gene sequence: CDR1 DFQATT, CDR2 SNEGSKA (reference sequence). V dropped 5 bases and J dropped 0 bases, with 12 bases sitting between them. This CDR3 contains 14 residues. The DNA for the CDR3 is TGCAGTGCTCCCGAATATTTTAGCACAGATACGCAGTATTTT. Encoded protein: CSAPEYFSTDTQYF.

This CDR3 reads CASRYAGRANEAFF. DNA of the CDR3: TGTGCCAGTAGATACGCGGGTCGGGCTAATGAAGCTTTCTTT. This chain links TRBV19 with TRBJ1-1; D unclear. Germline values: CDR1 LNHDA, CDR2 SQIVND (reference sequence). Between the trimmed V and J ends, which lost 6 bases and 7 bases, there was a span of 18 bases. The CDR3 sequence is 14 residues long. The full variable domain, in which reference TRBV19 and TRBJ1-1 provide the parts outside the CDR3, is DGGITQSPKYLFRKEGQNVTLSCEQNLNHDAMYWYRQDPGQGLRLIYYSQIVNDFQKGDIAEGYSVSREKKESFPLTVTSAQKNPTAFYLCASRYAGRANEAFFGQGTRLTVV.

The chain couples TRBV9 to TRBJ2-2; 7 nucleotides agree with TRBD2. Germline CDR1 and CDR2: SGDLS and YYNGEE. This CDR3 spans 13 amino acids. The V segment lost 0 bases and the J segment 14 bases; nucleotides outside the gene matches: 7. This CDR3 reads CASSVGLALKLFF. In nucleotides, the CDR3 is TGTGCCAGCAGCGTAGGACTAGCCCTGAAACTGTTTTTT.

The table lists this clonotype with many counts. The gene calls are TRBV10-3 and TRBJ1-1; 11 bases match TRBD1. Losses at the gene ends were 6 bases for V and 2 bases for J; bases not matched to a gene: 5. Germline CDR1 is ENHRY and CDR2 is SYGVKD. CDR3 length equals 15 residues. CDR3 amino acids: CAIRGTGGANTEAFF. As DNA, the CDR3 is TGTGCCATCAGGGGGACAGGGGGTGCAAACACTGAAGCTTTCTTT.

This clonotype occurred once. The chain is built from TRBV19 and TRBJ2-5; D ambiguous. The germline V and J ends were trimmed by 3 bases and 2 bases, with 10 bases remaining between them. The germline CDR1 and CDR2 sequences are LNHDA and SQIVND (reference sequence). The CDR3 contains 14 residues. For the CDR3, the DNA is TGTGCCAGTAGTATTTCCGGTCATCAAGAGACCCAGTACTTC. This sequence encodes CASSISGHQETQYF. Variable domain in full (rest from reference TRBV19 and TRBJ2-5): DGGITQSPKYLFRKEGQNVTLSCEQNLNHDAMYWYRQDPGQGLRLIYYSQIVNDFQKGDIAEGYSVSREKKESFPLTVTSAQKNPTAFYLCASSISGHQETQYFGPGTRLLVL.

The CDR3: CASSQGAGGNEQYF. The CDR3 coding sequence is TGCGCCAGCAGCCAGGGGGCAGGGGGCAACGAGCAGTACTTC. The chain combines TRBV4-3 with TRBJ2-7, with 8 bases identical to TRBD1. V was clipped by 3 bases and J by 5 bases; unmatched bases: 6. The CDR3 is made up of 14 amino acids. The V gene's germline CDR1 is LGHNA and CDR2 YSLEER.

A word on this clonotype: At one of its ends the junction is not consistent with the germline gene, which may arise from a read error. The chain combines TRBV7-2 with TRBJ2-2, with D possibly being TRBD1 or TRBD2 (5 bases each). Germline V gene sequence: CDR1 SGHTA, CDR2 FQGNSA. The CDR3 sequence is 11 residues long. As DNA, the CDR3 is TGTGCCAGCAGCTCCGGGGCGGCCGGGGCGTTT. Translated, it gives CASSSGAAGAF.

This chain joins TRBV7-8 and TRBJ1-5; TRBD1 is a possible D gene (6 bases). This CDR3 has 15 amino acids. V lost 8 bases and J lost 1, with 15 bases in between. In germline, CDR1 is SGHVS, CDR2 FQNEAQ. CDR3 nucleotide sequence: TGTGCCAGCTCACAAACCCAGGGGAGCAATCAGCCCCAGCATTTT. Encoded protein: CASSQTQGSNQPQHF. The full variable domain, in which reference TRBV7-8 and TRBJ1-5 provide the parts outside the CDR3, is GAGVSQSPRYKVAKRGQDVALRCDPISGHVSLFWYQQALGQGPEFLTYFQNEAQLDKSGLPSDRFFAERPEGSVSTLKIQRTQQEDSAVYLCASSQTQGSNQPQHFGDGTRLSIL.

This clonotype appeared many times. This chain links TRBV7-2 with TRBJ2-7, with 7 bases aligning to TRBD2. CDR1 SGHTA and CDR2 FQGNSA come from the germline V gene. V gave up 10 bases and J gave up 3 bases; unmatched junction bases: 15. The CDR3 is 15 amino acids. The CDR3 loop is CATEAGGSGRYEQYF. Here the CDR3 DNA reads TGTGCCACCGAGGCCGGGGGTAGCGGGCGCTACGAGCAGTACTTC.

The chain is built from TRBV7-2 and TRBJ2-5, with a weak D call TRBD2 (5 bases). The CDR3 totals 16 residues. With 1 base removed from V and 5 bases from J, the gap between germline ends came to 17 bases. CDR1 is SGHTA and CDR2 is FQGNSA in the germline V gene. In nucleotides, the CDR3 is TGTGCCAGCAGCTTAGTGTTTTCGGGGATTTTCGAGACCCAGTACTTC. Protein sequence: CASSLVFSGIFETQYF.

The chain links TRBV20-1 to TRBJ2-5; 9 bases align to TRBD1. This CDR3 has 14 amino acids. Germline CDR1 reads DFQATT; CDR2 reads SNEGSKA (reference sequence). The V and J ends lost 3 bases and 5 bases, in that order; junction bases with no gene match: 7. CDR3: CSARGTGLSETQYF. DNA for the CDR3: TGCAGTGCTAGGGGGACAGGGTTGTCCGAGACCCAGTACTTC.

This clonotype was detected a few times. The chain employs TRBV29-1 and TRBJ2-1; 8 nucleotides match TRBD1. Germline CDR1 reads SQVTM; CDR2 reads ANQGSEA. This CDR3 region has 15 residues. V was pared by 6 bases and J by 8 bases, with 15 bases of the junction left unmatched. DNA for the CDR3: TGCAGCGTCCCCCAGGGGGCGTCCCAAAGGGATGAGCAGTTCTTC. This encodes CSVPQGASQRDEQFF.